The clone carrying this TCR beta chain was counted only a few times. Its antigen is as yet unknown. This entry comes from a study of beta chain features in type 1 diabetes. Study-level results: A definitive answer on HLA type influencing TCRB rearrangement was not reached here. Amplification by PCR could prefer shorter templates, with the same effect in patients and controls. Within each of all four CD4+ subsets, Type 1 diabetes patients had TCRB CDR3s that were moderately but significantly shorter.

Isolated RNA was reverse transcribed in full, so expressed TCRB transcripts were sequenced. The method was immunoSEQ multiplex PCR; TCRdb's version includes in-frame clones alone and lacks a portion of them. The sample lists a few hundred thousand clones, 24% occurring once. Each donor gave one heparinised blood draw averaging around 120 mL. Trimming stripped 2 bases from V and 3 bases from J, with 20 bases between. Germline assignment: CDR1 SEHNR and CDR2 FQNEAQ (reference sequence). The CDR3 consists of 17 residues. The chain links TRBV7-9 to TRBJ2-7; perhaps TRBD2 as D (5 bases). Source material: naive CD4+ T cells from blood. This TCR was sampled from a woman aged 25 to 39 with type 1 diabetes. The DNA of the CDR3 is TGTGCCAGCAGCTTACTCCTCAATTCGCGGGTTGGCTACGAGCAGTACTTC. It codes for CASSLLLNSRVGYEQYF.